The 10 T cell receptor beta chains in this list originate from one sample, sequenced in a study of OX40 agonist ivuxolimab in advanced cancers. Profiled with immunoSEQ multiplex PCR; TCRdb holds only in-frame clones, not every one. The data show tens of thousands of clones, with around 90% seen just once and around 4% held by the top ten. The sample in question was CD4+ or CD8+ T cells sorted from blood, obtained in a trial of the OX40 agonist ivuxolimab. The receptors here all came from an adult with an advanced solid tumor such as melanoma, head and neck, liver or kidney cancer.

This chain links TRBV5-6 with TRBJ2-1; the match to TRBD1 covers 7 bases. Germline loops: CDR1 SGHDT, CDR2 YYEEEE. The CDR3 runs to 16 residues. V lost 1 base to trimming and J lost 4 bases; unmatched junction nucleotides: 8. In DNA form, the CDR3 reads TGTGCCAGCAGCTTGCCCTCTGGGACAGTTTACAATGAGCAGTTCTTC. Its protein product is CASSLPSGTVYNEQFF.

The V gene is TRBV27, the J gene TRBJ2-3, with 7 bases aligning to TRBD2. After removal of 4 bases from V and 2 bases from J, the junction contained 9 bases not matched to a gene. The CDR3 extends over 16 amino acids. Germline V gives CDR1 MNHEY, CDR2 SMNVEV (reference sequence). The CDR3 DNA is TGTGCCAGCAGTTCGCCCGCGGGAGCCACCACAGATACGCAGTATTTT. Residues: CASSSPAGATTDTQYF.

The rearrangement uses TRBV21-1 and TRBJ2-7; the table gives TRBD1 as D, unverified against the DNA. TRBV21-1 is flagged as a pseudogene. The CDR3 runs to 13 residues. CDR3 nucleotides: TGTGCCACCAGGGACAGTTCTTCCTACGAGCAGTACGTC. It is translated as CATRDSSSYEQYV.

V gene TRBV6-1 combines with J gene TRBJ1-3; a weak D match, TRBD1 (5 bases). Germline CDR1 MNHNS, CDR2 SASEGT. V gave up 5 bases and J gave up 0 bases, with 11 bases separating them. The CDR3 spans 15 residues. DNA for the CDR3: TGTGCCAGCAGTCCTGATGACAGCTCTGGAAACACCATATATTTT. Protein: CASSPDDSSGNTIYF.

The V and J genes are TRBV19 and TRBJ1-1; TRBD1 is a possible D gene (6 bases). The CDR3 is 12 amino acids. The germline V and J ends were trimmed by 7 bases and 3 bases, with 9 bases remaining between them. The V gene's germline CDR1 is LNHDA and CDR2 SQIVND (reference sequence). CDR3 loop: CASKAGDTEAFF. CDR3 bases: TGTGCCAGTAAGGCAGGGGACACTGAAGCTTTCTTT. The complete variable domain, with remaining parts taken from reference TRBV19 and TRBJ1-1, reads DGGITQSPKYLFRKEGQNVTLSCEQNLNHDAMYWYRQDPGQGLRLIYYSQIVNDFQKGDIAEGYSVSREKKESFPLTVTSAQKNPTAFYLCASKAGDTEAFFGQGTRLTVV.

This chain joins TRBV7-8 and TRBJ2-1, with 9 positions matching TRBD1. Per the germline V gene, CDR1 is SGHVS and CDR2 is FQNEAQ. The CDR3 is 14 amino acids. V gave up 1 base and J gave up 9 bases; unmatched junction bases: 4. Here the CDR3 DNA reads TGTGCCAGCAGCTTAGAAGGGACAGGGCCTGAGCAGTTCTTC. It codes for CASSLEGTGPEQFF.

The chain links TRBV4-3 to TRBJ2-2, with D possibly TRBD2 on 5 matching bases. V was trimmed by 1 base and J by 0 bases, leaving 9 bases between them. The CDR3 spans 16 residues. Germline V gene lookup returns CDR1 LGHNA and CDR2 YSLEER. The CDR3 coding sequence is TGCGCCAGCAGCCAAGTAGCGAGATCGAACACCGGGGAGCTGTTTTTT. It codes for CASSQVARSNTGELFF.

Only one count was recorded for this clone. The chain employs TRBV7-2 and TRBJ2-2; TRBD2 agrees at 13 bases. Germline loops: CDR1 SGHTA, CDR2 FQGNSA. The CDR3 has 18 residues. The ends lost 5 bases at V and 1 base at J; junction bases unmatched: 7. The CDR3 loop is CASSTLAGGPKNTGELFF. CDR3 in DNA: TGTGCCAGCAGCACACTAGCGGGAGGGCCTAAGAACACCGGGGAGCTGTTTTTT.

The rearrangement uses TRBV7-6 and TRBJ2-7; 7 bases are a match to TRBD2. The length of the CDR3 is 14 residues. Germline trimming cut 5 bases from V and 2 bases from J; bases unmatched to any gene: 6. The germline V gene encodes CDR1 SGHVS and CDR2 FNYEAQ. The CDR3: CASSPGGLTYEQYF. The CDR3 DNA reads TGTGCCAGCAGCCCCGGGGGACTAACCTACGAGCAGTACTTC. Filled out from reference TRBV7-6 and TRBJ2-7, the complete variable domain reads GAGVSQSPRYKVTKRGQDVALRCDPISGHVSLYWYRQALGQGPEFLTYFNYEAQQDKSGLPNDRFSAERPEGSISTLTIQRTEQRDSAMYRCASSPGGLTYEQYFGPGTRLTVT.

The chain recombines TRBV28 with TRBJ1-5; a weak D match, TRBD1 (5 bases). The V gene's germline CDR1 is MDHEN and CDR2 SYDVKM. V was trimmed by 2 bases and J by 6 bases, leaving 11 bases between them. CDR3 length equals 14 residues. CDR3 in amino acids: CASSLAGVGQPQHF. The CDR3 DNA follows: TGTGCCAGCAGTTTAGCGGGGGTGGGTCAGCCCCAGCATTTT.